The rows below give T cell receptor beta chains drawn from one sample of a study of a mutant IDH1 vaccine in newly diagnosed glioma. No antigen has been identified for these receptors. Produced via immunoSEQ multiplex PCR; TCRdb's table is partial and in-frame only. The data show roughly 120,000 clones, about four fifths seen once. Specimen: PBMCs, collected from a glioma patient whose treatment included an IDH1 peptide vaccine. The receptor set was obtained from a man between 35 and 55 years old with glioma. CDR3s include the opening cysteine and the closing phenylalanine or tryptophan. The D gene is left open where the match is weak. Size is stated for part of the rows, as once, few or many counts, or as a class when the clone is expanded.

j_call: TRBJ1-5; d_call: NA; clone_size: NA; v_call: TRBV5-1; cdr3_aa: CASSLAGGGNQPQHF; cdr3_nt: TGCGCCAGCAGCTTGGCTGGGGGGGGAAATCAGCCCCAGCATTTT
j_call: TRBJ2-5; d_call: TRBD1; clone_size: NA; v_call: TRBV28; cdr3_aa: CASSPLRGGQGIQETQYF; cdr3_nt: TGTGCCAGCAGTCCGCTTCGGGGAGGACAGGGGATCCAAGAGACCCAGTACTTC
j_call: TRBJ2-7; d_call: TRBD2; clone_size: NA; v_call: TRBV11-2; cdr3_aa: CASSSTSGGYEQYF; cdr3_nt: TGTGCCAGCAGCTCGACTAGCGGGGGTTACGAGCAGTACTTC
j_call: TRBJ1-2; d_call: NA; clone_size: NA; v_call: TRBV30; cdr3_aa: CAWSVTGLNYGYTF; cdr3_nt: TGTGCCTGGAGTGTAACAGGGTTAAACTATGGCTACACCTTC
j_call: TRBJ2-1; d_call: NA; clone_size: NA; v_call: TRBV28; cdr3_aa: CASSLPPGTYEQFF; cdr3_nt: TGTGCCAGCAGTTTGCCCCCCGGGACATATGAGCAGTTCTTC
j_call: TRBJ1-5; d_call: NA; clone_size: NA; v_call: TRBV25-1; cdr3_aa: CASSDPGQPQHF; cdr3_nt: TGTGCCAGCAGTGATCCCGGACAGCCCCAGCATTTT
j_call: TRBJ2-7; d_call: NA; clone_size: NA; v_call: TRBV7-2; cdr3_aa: CASSLGILARAYEQYF; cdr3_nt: TGTGCCAGCAGCTTAGGAATACTCGCTAGAGCCTACGAGCAGTACTTC
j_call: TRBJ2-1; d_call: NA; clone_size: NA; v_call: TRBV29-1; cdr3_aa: CSVDSYEQFF; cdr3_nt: TGCAGCGTGGATTCATATGAGCAGTTCTTC
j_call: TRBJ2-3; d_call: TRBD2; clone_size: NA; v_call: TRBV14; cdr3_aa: CASSQRSGTSGSNTQYF; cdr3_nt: TGTGCCAGCAGCCAACGATCCGGGACTAGCGGGAGTAATACGCAGTATTTT
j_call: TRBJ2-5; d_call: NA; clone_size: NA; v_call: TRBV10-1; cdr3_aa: CASSAALQETQYF; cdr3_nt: TGCGCCAGCAGTGCAGCACTCCAAGAGACCCAGTACTTC
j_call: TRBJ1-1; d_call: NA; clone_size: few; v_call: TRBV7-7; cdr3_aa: CASSLGQNTEAFF; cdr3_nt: TGTGCTAGCAGCTTAGGACAGAACACTGAAGCTTTCTTT
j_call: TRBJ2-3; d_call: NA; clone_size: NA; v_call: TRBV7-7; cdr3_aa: CASSLAPSTDTQYF; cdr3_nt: TGTGCTAGCAGCTTAGCGCCTAGCACAGATACGCAGTATTTT
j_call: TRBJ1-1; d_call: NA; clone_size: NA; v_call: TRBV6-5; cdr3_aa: CASSYSDQGITEAFF; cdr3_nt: TGTGCCAGCAGTTACTCGGACCAGGGTATTACTGAAGCTTTCTTT
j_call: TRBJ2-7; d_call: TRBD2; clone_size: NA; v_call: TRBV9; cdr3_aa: CASSETVSGYEQYF; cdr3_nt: TGTGCCAGCAGCGAGACAGTTAGCGGGTACGAGCAGTACTTC
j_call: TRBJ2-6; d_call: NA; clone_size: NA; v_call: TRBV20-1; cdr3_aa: CSASPGVALTF; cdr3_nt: TGCAGTGCTAGTCCCGGGGTCGCCCTGACTTTC
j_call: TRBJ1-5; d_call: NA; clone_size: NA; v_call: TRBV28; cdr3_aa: CASSPFSLGRVSNQPQHF; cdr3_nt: TGTGCCAGCAGTCCTTTTTCGTTGGGCAGGGTAAGCAATCAGCCCCAGCATTTT
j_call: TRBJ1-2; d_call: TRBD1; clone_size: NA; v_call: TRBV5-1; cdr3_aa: CASSPSTTGGYGYTF; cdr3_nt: TGCGCCAGCAGCCCTAGCACGACAGGGGGCTATGGCTACACCTTC
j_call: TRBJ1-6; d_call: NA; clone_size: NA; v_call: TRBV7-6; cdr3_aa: CASSPAGNSPLHF; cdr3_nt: TGTGCCAGCAGCCCAGCGGGCAATTCACCCCTCCACTTT
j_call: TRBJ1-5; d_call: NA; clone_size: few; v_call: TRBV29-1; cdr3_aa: CSAQDSNQPQHF; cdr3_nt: TGCAGCGCACAGGATAGCAATCAGCCCCAGCATTTT
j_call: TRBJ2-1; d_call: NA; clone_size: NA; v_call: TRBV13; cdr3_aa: CASSPRPGDEQFF; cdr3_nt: TGTGCCAGCAGCCCCCGACCAGGGGATGAGCAGTTCTTC
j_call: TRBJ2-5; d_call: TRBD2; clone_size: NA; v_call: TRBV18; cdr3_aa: CASSPGLAGIGTQYF; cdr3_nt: TGTGCCAGCTCTCCGGGACTAGCGGGAATTGGGACCCAGTACTTC
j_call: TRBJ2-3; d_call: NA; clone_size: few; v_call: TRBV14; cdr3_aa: CASSQERVSTDTQYF; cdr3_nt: TGTGCCAGCAGCCAAGAGCGGGTCAGCACAGATACGCAGTATTTT
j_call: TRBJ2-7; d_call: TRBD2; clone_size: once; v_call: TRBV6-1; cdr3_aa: CASKEEAGPSYEQYF; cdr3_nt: TGTGCCAGCAAGGAGGAAGCGGGGCCCTCCTACGAGCAGTACTTC
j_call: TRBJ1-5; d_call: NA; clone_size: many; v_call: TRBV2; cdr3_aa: CASSYDSGNQPQHF; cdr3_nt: TGTGCCAGCAGCTACGACAGTGGCAATCAGCCCCAGCATTTT
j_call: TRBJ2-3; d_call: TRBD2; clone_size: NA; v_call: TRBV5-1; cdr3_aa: CASSLGRAGTSTDTQYF; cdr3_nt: TGCGCCAGCAGCTTGGGGAGAGCGGGGACTAGCACAGATACGCAGTATTTT
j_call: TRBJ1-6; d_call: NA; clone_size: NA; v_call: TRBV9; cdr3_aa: CASSVGRINSPLHF; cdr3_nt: TGTGCCAGCAGCGTAGGACGGATTAATTCACCCCTCCACTTT
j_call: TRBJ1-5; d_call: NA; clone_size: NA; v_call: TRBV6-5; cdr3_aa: CASRPVSYSNQPQHF; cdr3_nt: TGTGCCAGCAGACCCGTTTCCTATAGCAATCAGCCCCAGCATTTT
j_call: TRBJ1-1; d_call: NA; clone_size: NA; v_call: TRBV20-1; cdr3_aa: CSADRAVEAFF; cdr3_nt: TGCAGTGCTGACCGGGCCGTTGAAGCTTTCTTT
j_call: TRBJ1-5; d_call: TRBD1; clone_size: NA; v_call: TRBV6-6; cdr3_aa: CASSSPGGDNQPQHF; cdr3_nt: TGTGCCAGCAGTAGCCCAGGGGGGGACAATCAGCCCCAGCATTTT
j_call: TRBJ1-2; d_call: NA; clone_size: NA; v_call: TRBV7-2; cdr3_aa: CASSLAGLEGYTF; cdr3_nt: TGTGCCAGCAGCTTGGCAGGTTTGGAGGGCTACACCTTC
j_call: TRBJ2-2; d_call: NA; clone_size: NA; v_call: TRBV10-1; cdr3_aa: CASSRRTANTGELFF; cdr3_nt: TGCGCCAGCAGCCGCAGGACAGCTAACACCGGGGAGCTGTTTTTT
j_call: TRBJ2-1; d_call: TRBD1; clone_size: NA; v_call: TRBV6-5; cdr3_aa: CASSSPGQGKDEQFF; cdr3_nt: TGTGCCAGCAGTTCACCGGGACAGGGGAAGGATGAGCAGTTCTTC
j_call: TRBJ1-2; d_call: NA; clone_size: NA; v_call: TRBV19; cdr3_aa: CASSIGGDNYGYTF; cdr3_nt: TGTGCCAGTAGTATAGGGGGCGATAACTATGGCTACACCTTC
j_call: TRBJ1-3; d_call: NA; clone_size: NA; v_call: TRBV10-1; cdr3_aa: CASSEVLSSGNTIYF; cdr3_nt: TGCGCCAGCAGTGAGGTCCTGAGCTCTGGAAACACCATATATTTT
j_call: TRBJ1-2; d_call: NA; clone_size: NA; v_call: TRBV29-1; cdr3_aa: CSVDRLGYGYTF; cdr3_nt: TGCAGCGTTGACAGGTTAGGGTATGGCTACACCTTC
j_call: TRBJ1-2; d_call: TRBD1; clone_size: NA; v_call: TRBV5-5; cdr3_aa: CASRQEGANYGYTF; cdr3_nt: TGTGCCAGCCGCCAGGAGGGGGCCAACTATGGCTACACCTTC
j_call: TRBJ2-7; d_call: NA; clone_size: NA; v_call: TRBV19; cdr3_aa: CASSTTRTAEQYF; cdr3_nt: TGTGCCAGTAGTACAACTCGGACGGCCGAGCAGTACTTC
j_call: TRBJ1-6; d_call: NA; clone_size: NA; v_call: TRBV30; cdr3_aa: CAWRGEYNSPLHF; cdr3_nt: TGTGCCTGGAGGGGGGAGTATAATTCACCCCTCCACTTT
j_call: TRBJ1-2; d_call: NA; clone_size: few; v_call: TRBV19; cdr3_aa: CASSRDRGYTF; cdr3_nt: TGTGCCAGTAGTAGGGATCGTGGCTACACCTTC
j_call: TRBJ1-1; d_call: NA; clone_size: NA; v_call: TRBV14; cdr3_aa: CASSPGGLSEAFF; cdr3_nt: TGTGCCAGCAGCCCTGGCGGACTTTCTGAAGCTTTCTTT
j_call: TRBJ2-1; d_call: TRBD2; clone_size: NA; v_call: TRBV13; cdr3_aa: CASRRTGTSVHEQFF; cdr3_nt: TGTGCCAGCAGGCGAACCGGGACTAGCGTTCATGAGCAGTTCTTC